The rows below give T cell receptor beta chains drawn from one sample of a study of control samples from healthy donors and cancer patients. The data were produced by immunoSEQ multiplex PCR, yet TCRdb's version contains in-frame clones alone and is incomplete. Among 350,000 to 450,000 clones listed, around 90% were seen once. The sample consisted of PBMCs. Source of these receptors: a man in his forties with head and neck cancer. Both conserved end residues are part of each CDR3. The order of the fields is J gene, clone size, CDR3 length, V gene, D gene, CDR3 protein, CDR3 DNA. The D gene is left open where the match is weak. The listing skips clone size in some rows; elsewhere it reads once, few, many or a size class.

J: TRBJ2-7
size: .
length: 15
V: TRBV7-3
D: TRBD2
CDR3: CASSSSAGGPYEQYF
DNA: TGTGCCAGCAGCTCCTCGGCGGGGGGCCCCTACGAGCAGTACTTC

J: TRBJ1-2
size: once
length: 14
V: TRBV7-9
D: TRBD1
CDR3: CASKGQLEIYGYTF
DNA: TGTGCCAGCAAGGGACAGTTGGAAATCTATGGCTACACCTTC

J: TRBJ1-1
size: .
length: 16
V: TRBV9
D: .
CDR3: CASSVGWGKVNTEAFF
DNA: TGTGCCAGCAGCGTAGGATGGGGAAAGGTGAACACTGAAGCTTTCTTT

J: TRBJ1-4
size: few
length: 15
V: TRBV9
D: TRBD1
CDR3: CASSAGQGVGEKLFF
DNA: TGTGCCAGCAGCGCGGGACAGGGGGTTGGCGAAAAACTGTTTTTT

J: TRBJ1-2
size: .
length: 12
V: TRBV18
D: .
CDR3: CASSPPDYGYTF
DNA: TGTGCCAGCTCACCACCGGACTATGGCTACACCTTC

J: TRBJ2-7
size: .
length: 13
V: TRBV4-1
D: .
CDR3: CASSQGVTYEQYF
DNA: TGCGCCAGCAGCCAAGGAGTAACATACGAGCAGTACTTC

J: TRBJ1-6
size: once
length: 12
V: TRBV7-9
D: .
CDR3: CASSLSNSPLHF
DNA: TGTGCCAGCAGCTTATCGAATTCACCCCTCCACTTT

J: TRBJ2-2
size: .
length: 16
V: TRBV7-9
D: TRBD1
CDR3: CASSPRTGRNTGELFF
DNA: TGTGCCAGCAGCCCCCGGACAGGGCGGAACACCGGGGAGCTGTTTTTT

J: TRBJ2-6
size: .
length: 15
V: TRBV18
D: TRBD1
CDR3: CASSPPGTAWGVLTF
DNA: TGTGCCAGCTCACCACCGGGGACAGCCTGGGGCGTCCTGACTTTC

J: TRBJ2-1
size: .
length: 16
V: TRBV4-1
D: .
CDR3: CASSQPSRGPYNEQFF
DNA: TGCGCCAGCAGCCAACCTAGCCGGGGACCCTACAATGAGCAGTTCTTC

J: TRBJ1-5
size: .
length: 14
V: TRBV7-8
D: TRBD1
CDR3: CASSLAQGNQPQHF
DNA: TGTGCCAGCAGCTTAGCACAGGGGAACCAGCCCCAGCATTTT

J: TRBJ1-5
size: .
length: 14
V: TRBV10-2
D: .
CDR3: CASSAAGSNQPQHF
DNA: TGCGCCAGCAGTGCGGCGGGAAGCAATCAGCCCCAGCATTTT

J: TRBJ2-7
size: .
length: 13
V: TRBV2
D: .
CDR3: CASSGIGDYEQYF
DNA: TGTGCCAGCAGTGGGATTGGGGACTACGAGCAGTACTTC

J: TRBJ2-1
size: .
length: 18
V: TRBV7-9
D: TRBD2
CDR3: CASSTRTSGRAGDNEQFF
DNA: TGTGCCAGCAGCACCCGGACTAGCGGGAGGGCCGGGGACAATGAGCAGTTCTTC

J: TRBJ1-4
size: .
length: 15
V: TRBV28
D: TRBD1
CDR3: CASSLQGAVREKLFF
DNA: TGTGCCAGCAGCCTACAGGGGGCTGTTCGAGAAAAACTGTTTTTT

J: TRBJ2-3
size: .
length: 15
V: TRBV4-2
D: .
CDR3: CASSQGAGRGDTQYF
DNA: TGTGCCAGCAGCCAAGGCGCTGGGCGGGGAGATACGCAGTATTTT

J: TRBJ1-2
size: few
length: 11
V: TRBV12-3/TRBV12-4
D: TRBD1
CDR3: CASSRDRSYTF
DNA: TGTGCCAGCAGTCGGGACAGGAGCTACACCTTC

J: TRBJ2-3
size: .
length: 16
V: TRBV7-2
D: TRBD2
CDR3: CASSSSGSPGTDTQYF
DNA: TGTGCCAGCAGCTCTAGCGGGAGCCCGGGCACAGATACGCAGTATTTT

J: TRBJ2-5
size: once
length: 16
V: TRBV12-5
D: TRBD1
CDR3: CASGLPGQGYQETQYF
DNA: TGTGCTAGTGGTTTGCCGGGACAGGGATATCAAGAGACCCAGTACTTC